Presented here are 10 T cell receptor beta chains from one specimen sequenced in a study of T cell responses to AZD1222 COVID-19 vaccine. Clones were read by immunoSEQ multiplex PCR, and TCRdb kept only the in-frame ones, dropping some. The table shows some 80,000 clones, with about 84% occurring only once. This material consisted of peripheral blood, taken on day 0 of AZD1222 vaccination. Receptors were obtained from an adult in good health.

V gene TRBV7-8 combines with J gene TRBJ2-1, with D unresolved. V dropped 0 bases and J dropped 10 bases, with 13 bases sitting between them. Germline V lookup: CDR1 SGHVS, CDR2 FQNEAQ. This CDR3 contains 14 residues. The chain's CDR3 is CASSLAGWNNEQFF. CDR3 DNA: TGTGCCAGCAGCTTAGCGGGTTGGAATAACGAGCAGTTCTTC.

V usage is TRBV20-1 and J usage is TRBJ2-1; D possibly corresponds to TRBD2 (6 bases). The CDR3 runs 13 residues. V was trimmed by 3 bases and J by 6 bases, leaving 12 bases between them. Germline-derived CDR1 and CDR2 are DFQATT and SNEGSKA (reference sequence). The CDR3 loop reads CSASGGSPNEQFF. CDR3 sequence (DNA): TGCAGTGCTAGTGGGGGGAGTCCCAATGAGCAGTTCTTC.

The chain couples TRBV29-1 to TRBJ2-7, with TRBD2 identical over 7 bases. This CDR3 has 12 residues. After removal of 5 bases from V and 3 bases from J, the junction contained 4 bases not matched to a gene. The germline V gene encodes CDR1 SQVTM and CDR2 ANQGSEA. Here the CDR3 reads CSVTRDYYEQYF. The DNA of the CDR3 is TGCAGCGTTACCCGGGACTACTACGAGCAGTACTTC.

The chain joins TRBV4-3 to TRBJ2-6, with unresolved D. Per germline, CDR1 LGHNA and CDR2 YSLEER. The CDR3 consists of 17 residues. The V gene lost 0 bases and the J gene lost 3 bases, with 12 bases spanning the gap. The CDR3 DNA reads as TGCGCCAGCAGCCAAGACCAACCTGGGGTTGGGGCCAACGTCCTGACTTTC. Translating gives CASSQDQPGVGANVLTF.

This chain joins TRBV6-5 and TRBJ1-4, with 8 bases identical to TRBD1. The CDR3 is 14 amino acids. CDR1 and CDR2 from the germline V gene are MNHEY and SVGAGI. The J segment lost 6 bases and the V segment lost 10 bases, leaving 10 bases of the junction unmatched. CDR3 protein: CATQSGGADEKLFF. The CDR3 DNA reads TGTGCCACCCAATCAGGGGGCGCGGATGAAAAACTGTTTTTT.

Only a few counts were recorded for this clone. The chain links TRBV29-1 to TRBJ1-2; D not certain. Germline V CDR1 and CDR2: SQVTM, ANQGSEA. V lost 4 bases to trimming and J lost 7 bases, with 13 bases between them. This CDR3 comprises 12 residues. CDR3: CSVGEGGGGYTF. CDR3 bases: TGCAGCGTTGGGGAAGGCGGCGGTGGCTACACCTTC.

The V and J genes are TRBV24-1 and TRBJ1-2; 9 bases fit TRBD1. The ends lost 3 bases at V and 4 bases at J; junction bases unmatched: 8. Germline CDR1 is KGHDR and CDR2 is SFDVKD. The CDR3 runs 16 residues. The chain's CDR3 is CATSDTGTGIGYGYTF. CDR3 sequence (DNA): TGTGCCACCAGTGATACCGGGACAGGGATCGGCTATGGCTACACCTTC.

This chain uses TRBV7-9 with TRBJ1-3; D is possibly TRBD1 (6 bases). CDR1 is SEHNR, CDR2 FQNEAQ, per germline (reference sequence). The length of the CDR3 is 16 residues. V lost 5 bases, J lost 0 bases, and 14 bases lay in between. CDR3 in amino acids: CASSPAGGVSGNTIYF. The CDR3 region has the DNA TGTGCCAGCAGCCCAGCGGGGGGCGTCTCTGGAAACACCATATATTTT.

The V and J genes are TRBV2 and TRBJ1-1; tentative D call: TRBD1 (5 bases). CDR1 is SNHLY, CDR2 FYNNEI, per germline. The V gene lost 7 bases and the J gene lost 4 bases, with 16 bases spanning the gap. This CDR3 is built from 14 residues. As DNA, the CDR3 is TGTGCCAGCACGAGGGGACGGGGGATCACTGAAGCTTTCTTT. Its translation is CASTRGRGITEAFF.

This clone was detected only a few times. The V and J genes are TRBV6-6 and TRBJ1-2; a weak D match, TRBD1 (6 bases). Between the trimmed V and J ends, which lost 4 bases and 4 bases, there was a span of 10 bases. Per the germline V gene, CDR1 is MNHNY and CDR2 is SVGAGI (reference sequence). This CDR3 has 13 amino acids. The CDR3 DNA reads TGTGCCAGCAGTTCGGACAGTTCCTATGGCTACACCTTC. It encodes CASSSDSSYGYTF.